The subject of this entry is one TCR beta chain. Its matching antigen is unknown. Data came from immunoSEQ multiplex PCR; TCRdb stores just in-frame clones and leaves some out. The repertoire holds 140,000 to 150,000 clones, with over 80% as singletons. This specimen comes from a study of T cell responses to AZD1222 COVID-19 vaccine. General observations from the study: Researchers took repertoire samples only after the peak T cell response had come.

Trimming took 9 bases from V and 10 from J; bases not matched to a gene: 12. The CDR3 loop spans 15 amino acids. Germline V CDR1 and CDR2: MNHEY, SVGAGI. The clonotype comes from an adult who received the AZD1222 COVID-19 vaccine. This chain links TRBV6-5 with TRBJ1-6, with 10 nucleotides matching TRBD1. The sequencing used peripheral blood, collected 28 days after the second AZD1222 dose. The CDR3, as DNA: TGTGCCAGTGTCGTGTCGGGACAGGGGTTGTCACCCCTCCACTTT. It specifies CASVVSGQGLSPLHF.